These T cell receptor beta chains were read from a single sample in a study of cytomegalovirus exposure and HLA in healthy donors. Method: immunoSEQ multiplex PCR; TCRdb's copy keeps in-frame clones and lacks some. Among about 220,000 clones listed, 65% to 75% were seen once. The source material was PBMCs. The receptors originated from a woman in her 30s in good health and CMV-seronegative. Both conserved end residues are trimmed from each CDR3.

TRBV12-5	TRBJ2-1	ASGFGTADYNEQF
TRBV27	TRBJ1-5	ASSFRGESNQPQH
TRBV11-3	TRBJ1-3	ASSALQVGHSGNTIY
TRBV30	TRBJ1-3	AWSAGSGNTIY
TRBV4-2	TRBJ2-1	ASSQDSSSDEQF
TRBV4-1	TRBJ2-7	ASSPASGTSGYEQY
TRBV2	TRBJ2-5	ASRFSGVSQETQY
TRBV6-5	TRBJ1-1	ASRNLAGMNTEAF
TRBV11-3	TRBJ1-1	ASRPRDYTEAF
TRBV7-3	TRBJ2-3	ASSPMRGGPGDTQY
TRBV21-1	TRBJ2-5	ASSKVGLAGGPNRTQY
TRBV11-2	TRBJ1-1	ASSLEGQGNTEAF
TRBV7-6	TRBJ1-2	ASSLGPGDYGYT
TRBV6-6	-	ASSWTGFYEQY
TRBV10-3	TRBJ2-3	APRTSGRAGLDTQY
TRBV6-5	TRBJ2-7	ASSYSAREGYEQY
TRBV6-1	TRBJ2-7	ASSDARTGSYEQY